This T cell receptor beta chain derives from a study of T cells in Graves' hyperthyroidism and ophthalmopathy. Turning to this clonotype: Its specificity is unknown.

For the diagnoses, clinical symptoms, serum thyroxine and TRAb, thyroid ultrasound and orbital computed tomography were used. Source material for PBMCs was more than 9.5 ml fresh peripheral blood. Amplified TCR beta CDR3 regions came from RNA transcripts. Using the HTBI primer set, a first-round RT-PCR was run on the TCR CDR3. One entry per CDR3 protein results from TCRdb running MiXCR on the multiplex PCR reads. The data show 27,000 or so distinct CDR3 sequences, roughly 45% seen once. Study-level findings and limits: From stable hyperthyroidism, ophthalmopathy was set apart by a 13 V-J model. The model predicted ophthalmopathy a median around 6.5 months before onset.

The V and J ends lost 5 bases and 5 bases, in that order; junction bases with no gene match: 15. The CDR3 contains 17 residues. Germline lookup yields CDR1 SGHAT and CDR2 FQDESV (reference sequence). The chain joins TRBV11-1 to TRBJ2-1; 7 bases match TRBD2. The source is a woman aged 25 to 39 with Graves' hyperthyroidism. Sequences were obtained from blood. The CDR3 region is CASSQRSGISPHNEQFF. For the CDR3, the DNA is TGTGCCAGCAGCCAGCGGAGCGGGATCAGTCCCCACAATGAGCAGTTCTTC.